A selection of T cell receptor beta chains follows, all from one sample in a study of shared clonotypes between healthy human individuals. This table comes from immunoSEQ multiplex PCR, and its TCRdb copy is limited to in-frame clones, with some not included. The table records roughly 1,600,000 clones, 98% to 99% of them present only once. The sequenced sample consisted of naive CD4+ T cells sorted from blood. Receptors originate from a young man in good health. CDR3s include the opening cysteine and the closing phenylalanine or tryptophan. The D gene is left open where the match is weak. The size of a clone is reported for some rows only, either as once, few or many, or as a class for expanded clones.

TRBJ2-2,18,.,TRBV7-9,TRBD1,CASSLPITTGANTGELFF,TGTGCCAGCAGCTTACCGATCACGACAGGGGCTAACACCGGGGAGCTGTTTTTT
TRBJ2-1,13,.,TRBV19,TRBD1,CASSTGTGYGQFF,TGTGCCAGTAGTACCGGGACAGGGTACGGGCAGTTCTTC
TRBJ1-2,13,.,TRBV18,TRBD1,CASSPDRVHGYTF,TGTGCCAGCTCACCCGACAGGGTGCATGGCTACACCTTC
TRBJ2-5,14,.,TRBV5-1,.,CASRTGEYQETQYF,TGCGCCAGCAGGACGGGAGAATACCAAGAGACCCAGTACTTC
TRBJ2-3,13,.,TRBV2,.,CASGRLSTDTQYF,TGTGCCAGCGGGCGGCTTAGCACAGATACGCAGTATTTT
TRBJ2-7,13,.,TRBV9,.,CASSVGPSYEQYF,TGTGCCAGCAGCGTCGGACCTTCCTACGAGCAGTACTTC
TRBJ1-5,13,.,TRBV28,.,CASSGSNNQPQHF,TGTGCCAGCAGTGGCTCCAACAATCAGCCCCAGCATTTT
TRBJ2-5,12,.,TRBV29-1,.,CSVSSGIETQYF,TGCAGCGTTAGTTCCGGGATAGAGACCCAGTACTTC
TRBJ2-1,13,.,TRBV18,.,CASSPPSRNEQFF,TGTGCCAGCTCACCACCCAGCCGCAATGAGCAGTTCTTC
TRBJ2-3,11,.,TRBV7-9,.,CASSYTDTQYF,TGTGCCAGCAGCTACACAGATACGCAGTATTTT
TRBJ2-1,13,.,TRBV30,.,CAWGGDGGNEQFF,TGTGCCTGGGGTGGGGATGGTGGTAATGAGCAGTTCTTC
TRBJ2-5,15,.,TRBV11-3,TRBD2,CASSPTGLAGKTQYF,TGTGCCAGCAGCCCGACCGGACTAGCCGGAAAGACCCAGTACTTC
TRBJ2-7,17,.,TRBV5-6,TRBD1,CASSPFSGTGYSYEQYF,TGTGCCAGCAGCCCTTTCTCCGGGACAGGGTATTCCTACGAGCAGTACTTC
TRBJ1-5,14,.,TRBV19,.,CASSIPSFNQPQHF,TGTGCCAGTAGTATCCCATCCTTCAATCAGCCCCAGCATTTT
TRBJ2-7,16,.,TRBV5-6,TRBD2,CASSPRFGGGTYEQYF,TGTGCCAGCAGCCCGCGGTTCGGGGGAGGGACCTACGAGCAGTACTTC
TRBJ2-3,16,.,TRBV5-1,.,CASSLITRSSTDTQYF,TGCGCCAGCAGCTTGATTACCAGATCTAGCACAGATACGCAGTATTTT
TRBJ1-1,13,.,TRBV29-1,.,CSVGRGLGTEAFF,TGCAGCGTTGGTCGGGGGCTGGGCACTGAAGCTTTCTTT
TRBJ2-7,13,.,TRBV27,.,CASSLNYRYEQYF,TGTGCCAGCAGTTTAAACTATCGCTACGAGCAGTACTTC
TRBJ2-1,15,.,TRBV9,TRBD2,CASSPRLAPYNEQFF,TGTGCCAGCAGCCCGCGACTAGCGCCATACAATGAGCAGTTCTTC
TRBJ2-5,14,.,TRBV4-1,.,CASSHLGVGETQYF,TGCGCCAGCAGCCACCTGGGGGTCGGTGAGACCCAGTACTTC
TRBJ1-2,12,.,TRBV5-5,.,CASSLTGYGYTF,TGTGCCAGCAGCTTGACCGGCTATGGCTACACCTTC
TRBJ2-1,17,.,TRBV25-1,.,CASSKISAGSNYNEQFF,TGTGCCAGCAGTAAAATCTCCGCGGGAAGCAACTACAATGAGCAGTTCTTC
TRBJ2-1,16,.,TRBV7-6,.,CASSTLQGPIFNEQFF,TGTGCCAGCAGCACCTTACAGGGACCCATTTTCAATGAGCAGTTCTTC
TRBJ2-3,14,.,TRBV5-4,.,CASSSLAGTDTQYF,TGTGCCAGCAGCTCATTAGCGGGCACAGATACGCAGTATTTT
TRBJ1-4,15,.,TRBV28,.,CASSSNTLSNEKLFF,TGTGCCAGCAGTTCTAACACGTTATCTAATGAAAAACTGTTTTTT
TRBJ1-3,10,.,TRBV9,.,CASGFNTIYF,TGTGCCAGCGGGTTTAACACCATATATTTT
TRBJ2-1,16,.,TRBV29-1,TRBD2,CSVFILAGKNHNEQFF,TGCAGCGTTTTTATACTAGCGGGTAAAAACCACAATGAGCAGTTCTTC
TRBJ2-1,12,.,TRBV6-1,TRBD2,CASRTSNNEQFF,TGTGCCAGCCGGACTAGCAACAATGAGCAGTTCTTC
TRBJ2-6,19,.,TRBV5-3,.,CARSQPTGTDCSGANVLTF,TGTGCCAGAAGCCAACCCACCGGGACGGATTGCTCTGGGGCCAACGTCCTGACTTTC
TRBJ2-2,17,.,TRBV14,TRBD2,CASSPGLAGSLTGELFF,TGTGCCAGCAGCCCAGGACTAGCGGGATCCCTTACCGGGGAGCTGTTTTTT
TRBJ1-2,14,once,TRBV11-2,TRBD1,CASSFSDRGYGYTF,TGTGCCAGCAGCTTCTCCGACAGGGGCTATGGCTACACCTTC
TRBJ2-1,13,.,TRBV28,TRBD2,CASSPGGRDEQFF,TGTGCCAGCAGTCCCGGGGGGAGGGATGAGCAGTTCTTC
TRBJ1-1,15,once,TRBV5-1,.,CASSLVGSANTEAFF,TGCGCCAGCAGCTTGGTGGGCTCAGCGAACACTGAAGCTTTCTTT
TRBJ2-3,16,.,TRBV10-3,.,CAISESFSPRTDTQYF,TGTGCCATCAGTGAGTCGTTTAGCCCACGCACAGATACGCAGTATTTT
TRBJ1-2,15,.,TRBV18,.,CASSPYTEIVYGYTF,TGTGCCAGCTCACCCTACACCGAAATCGTCTATGGCTACACCTTC
TRBJ1-4,18,.,TRBV5-6,TRBD1,CASSFLQGALATNEKLFF,TGTGCCAGCAGCTTTCTACAGGGGGCCCTTGCAACTAATGAAAAACTGTTTTTT
TRBJ2-1,14,.,TRBV28,.,CASRDRDSYNEQFF,TGTGCCAGCAGGGACCGGGACTCGTACAATGAGCAGTTCTTC
TRBJ1-1,11,once,TRBV5-6,.,CASSLALEAFF,TGTGCCAGCAGCTTGGCTCTCGAGGCTTTCTTT
TRBJ2-4,16,.,TRBV5-1,TRBD1,CASSEEVQGAKNIQYF,TGCGCCAGCAGCGAGGAAGTACAGGGGGCCAAAAACATTCAGTACTTC
TRBJ2-5,15,.,TRBV5-4,TRBD2,CASSSGAGGRETQYF,TGTGCCAGCAGCTCGGGAGCGGGAGGGCGGGAGACCCAGTACTTC
TRBJ1-2,14,.,TRBV15,TRBD1,CATSSGTGLYGYTF,TGTGCCACCAGCAGTGGGACAGGACTTTATGGCTACACCTTC
TRBJ2-1,16,.,TRBV18,TRBD2,CASSPKNSGRYNEQFF,TGTGCCAGCTCACCAAAAAATAGCGGGAGATACAATGAGCAGTTCTTC
TRBJ2-4,13,.,TRBV18,.,CASSLGGDNIQYF,TGTGCCAGCTCACTGGGCGGTGATAACATTCAGTACTTC
TRBJ2-1,11,.,TRBV10-3,.,CAISSAGEQFF,TGTGCCATCAGTTCCGCGGGAGAGCAGTTCTTC
TRBJ2-3,15,.,TRBV5-1,TRBD2,CASSLGTSGGDTQYF,TGCGCCAGCAGCTTAGGGACTAGCGGGGGAGATACGCAGTATTTT
TRBJ2-1,13,.,TRBV5-1,TRBD1,CASSLAPGGEQFF,TGCGCCAGCAGCTTGGCGCCAGGGGGTGAGCAGTTCTTC
TRBJ2-7,15,.,TRBV5-1,.,CASSLVAGVIDEQYF,TGCGCCAGCAGCTTGGTGGCAGGGGTTATCGACGAGCAGTACTTC
TRBJ2-5,14,.,TRBV5-6,TRBD1,CASSARGRGETQYF,TGTGCCAGCAGCGCCAGGGGGCGCGGGGAGACCCAGTACTTC
TRBJ2-3,16,.,TRBV5-1,TRBD2,CASSLAGLEAADTQYF,TGCGCCAGCAGCTTGGCCGGACTAGAAGCGGCAGATACGCAGTATTTT
TRBJ2-7,13,once,TRBV13,.,CASSLGTIYEQYF,TGTGCCAGCAGCTTGGGCACCATCTACGAGCAGTACTTC
TRBJ2-1,10,.,TRBV30,.,CARTGNEQFF,TGTGCTAGGACGGGGAATGAGCAGTTCTTC
TRBJ2-7,18,.,TRBV5-4,TRBD2,CASSTGLAGGLKIHEQYF,TGTGCCAGCAGCACGGGACTAGCGGGAGGACTTAAAATCCACGAGCAGTACTTC
TRBJ2-1,14,.,TRBV28,TRBD2,CASSFSGADNEQFF,TGTGCCAGCAGTTTCAGCGGGGCCGACAATGAGCAGTTCTTC
TRBJ1-2,14,.,TRBV6-6,.,CASSTGLGNYGYTF,TGTGCCAGCAGTACAGGGTTGGGAAACTATGGCTACACCTTC
TRBJ2-5,14,.,TRBV28,.,CASSLRSEDVAQYF,TGTGCCAGCAGTTTAAGGTCCGAAGATGTGGCCCAGTACTTC
TRBJ2-7,15,.,TRBV5-1,TRBD2,CASNSGLAGRNEQYF,TGCGCCAGCAACTCCGGACTAGCGGGAAGGAACGAGCAGTACTTC
TRBJ1-1,13,.,TRBV28,TRBD1,CASSDRGDTEAFF,TGTGCCAGCAGTGACAGGGGGGACACTGAAGCTTTCTTT
TRBJ2-3,15,.,TRBV4-1,.,CASSPSGVLADTQYF,TGCGCCAGCAGCCCGAGTGGGGTTTTAGCAGATACGCAGTATTTT
TRBJ2-5,14,.,TRBV27,TRBD2,CASNPSGRGGTQYF,TGTGCCAGCAACCCTAGCGGGAGGGGAGGGACCCAGTACTTC